Below, 6 T cell receptor beta chains from the same sample are listed, as sequenced in a study of cytomegalovirus exposure and HLA in healthy donors. Both 60 Vbeta primers and 13 Jbeta primers went into the PCR. Profiled with immunoSEQ multiplex PCR; TCRdb holds only in-frame clones, not every one. The sample yields tens of thousands of clones, less than 85% seen once. The material sequenced was PBMCs. The source of these receptors is a woman aged 60-75 years in good health and CMV-seropositive.

The J gene is TRBJ1-4, the V gene TRBV28; a weak D match, TRBD1 (5 bases). The V gene's germline CDR1 is MDHEN and CDR2 SYDVKM. V was cut by 8 bases and J by 1 base, with 17 bases left in between. This CDR3 is built from 16 residues. CDR3 sequence (DNA): TGTGCCAGCGAGACAGCACGGCTTTTAACTAATGAAAAACTGTTTTTT. Its protein product is CASETARLLTNEKLFF.

The rearrangement uses TRBV7-2 and TRBJ2-3; TRBD2 aligns across 7 bases. The germline CDR1 and CDR2 sequences are SGHTA and FQGNSA. V shed 6 bases and J 1 base; nucleotides not matched to a gene: 7. This CDR3 has 15 residues. The CDR3, as DNA: TGTGCCAGCAGGCGGGGTGGGGGGGGCACAGATACGCAGTATTTT. It encodes CASRRGGGGTDTQYF.

The chain recombines TRBV19 with TRBJ1-1; D uncertain. The length of the CDR3 is 13 residues. Deletions cut 5 bases from V and 4 bases from J, with 11 bases between. Germline V gives CDR1 LNHDA, CDR2 SQIVND (reference sequence). The CDR3 coding sequence is TGTGCCAGTAGTCGCGTTTCGTCCACTGAAGCTTTCTTT. Translation gives CASSRVSSTEAFF.

V usage is TRBV7-2 and J usage is TRBJ1-1; tentative D call: TRBD1 (6 bases). This CDR3 is 14 amino acids long. Trimming took off 1 base at V and 1 base at J, with 7 bases between the two ends. From germline, CDR1 is SGHTA and CDR2 FQGNSA. This chain's CDR3 is CASSLGTANTEAFF. The CDR3 DNA reads as TGTGCCAGCAGCTTAGGGACAGCGAACACTGAAGCTTTCTTT. Based on the CDR3 plus reference TRBV7-2 and TRBJ1-1, the full variable domain is GAGVSQSPSNKVTEKGKDVELRCDPISGHTALYWYRQSLGQGLEFLIYFQGNSAPDKSGLPSDRFSAERTGGSVSTLTIQRTQQEDSAVYLCASSLGTANTEAFFGQGTRLTVV.

The V call is TRBV9, the J call TRBJ2-3; 10 bases align to TRBD2. Trimming cost V 0 bases and J 6 bases; bases outside gene matches: 7. This CDR3 spans 16 amino acids. Germline values: CDR1 SGDLS, CDR2 YYNGEE. The CDR3 DNA sequence: TGTGCCAGCAGCGTAGATTCACTAGCGGGATCTGATACGCAGTATTTT. This translates into CASSVDSLAGSDTQYF.

V usage is TRBV6-6 and J usage is TRBJ2-5; tentatively, D is TRBD1 (6 bases). The CDR3 consists of 12 residues. Germline loops: CDR1 MNHNY, CDR2 SVGAGI (reference sequence). V gave up 2 bases and J gave up 5 bases, with 6 bases separating them. The CDR3 DNA sequence: TGTGCCAGCAGTTACAGGGGGGAGACCCAGTACTTC. Its translation is CASSYRGETQYF.